This TCR beta chain was captured by sequencing in a study of T-cell memory formation after mild COVID-19. TCRdb reprocessed the 5' RACE reads with MiXCR, giving one entry per CDR3 protein. The table has 470,000 or so distinct CDR3 sequences, around 18% seen once. The CDR3 extends over 13 amino acids. The germline V gene has CDR1 SGHRS and CDR2 YFSETQ. The V segment lost 4 bases and the J segment 6 bases; nucleotides outside the gene matches: 4. The chain has TRBV5-1 and TRBJ1-2; 9 nucleotides line up with TRBD1. The sequence derives from an adult woman who had mild COVID-19 (a few samples of this study predate the infection). Cell type and time point are not known. Sequencing was done on a sample of PBMCs or a T cell subset sorted from them (not recorded which). The CDR3 coding sequence is TGCGCCAGCAGCCTACAGGGGGCGGATGGCTACACCTTC. Its translation: CASSLQGADGYTF.